This TCR beta chain was profiled in a study of shared clonotypes between healthy human individuals. General study findings and limits: Rarefaction showed that sequencing of sorted subsets was incomplete (despite large depth). Few donors restricted represented genetic and exposure-history diversity. Clonotypes shared by all four sorted-subset donors had higher generation probabilities than non-shared clonotypes.

Note on this clone: Its antigen is not known.

CD45RO negativity and positive selection for CCR7 defined naive CD8 cells, a population that excluded terminally differentiated effector memory CD45RA+ cells. V shed 5 bases, J shed 2 bases, and the junction held 4 bases outside the gene matches. The CDR3 runs to 15 residues. Germline V gives CDR1 MGHRA, CDR2 YSYEKL. TCRdb's table, derived via immunoSEQ multiplex PCR, lists solely in-frame clones and lacks some. The data contain millions of clones, more than 85% of them seen just once; the ten biggest clones take up around 1.7%. The chain carries TRBV4-1 and TRBJ2-7; 12 nucleotides match TRBD2. Material: naive CD8+ T cells from PBMCs. This receptor was obtained from a man aged 18-30 years in good health. Some clones in this sample may be carry-over from other donors' samples. The CDR3 DNA sequence: TGCGCCAGCAGCGAGACTAGCGGGAGAGCCTACGAGCAGTACTTC. Translation: CASSETSGRAYEQYF.